These 27 T cell receptor beta chains share one sample of origin, sequenced in a study of T-cell memory formation after mild COVID-19. TCRdb independently ran MiXCR on the 5' RACE reads; one entry per CDR3 protein. The sample contains 400,000 to 500,000 distinct CDR3 sequences, 24% of which appear only once. The sequencing sample was made of PBMCs or a T cell subset sorted from them (not recorded which). Receptors were obtained from an adult woman who had mild COVID-19 (a few samples of this study predate the infection). Cell type and time point are not known.

V gene TRBV9 combines with J gene TRBJ2-1; D ambiguous. V was trimmed by 0 bases and J by 8 bases, leaving 6 bases between them. CDR3 size: 12 residues. CDR1 is SGDLS, CDR2 YYNGEE, per germline. This chain's CDR3 is CASSVGKHEQFF. The CDR3 bases are TGTGCCAGCAGCGTAGGAAAACATGAGCAGTTCTTC.

This chain links TRBV7-9 with TRBJ2-3; D perhaps matches TRBD2 (6 bases). The CDR3 loop spans 15 amino acids. V was shortened by 2 bases and J by 1 base, with 10 bases between the two germline ends. Germline assignment: CDR1 SEHNR and CDR2 FQNEAQ (reference sequence). The CDR3 DNA reads as TGTGCCAGCAGCTTATACTCGGGGGGCACAGATACGCAGTATTTT. Its protein product is CASSLYSGGTDTQYF.

This clonotype was counted a few times. This chain joins TRBV5-6 and TRBJ2-7; D remains ambiguous. This CDR3 is built from 13 residues. The germline V gene encodes CDR1 SGHDT and CDR2 YYEEEE. V lost 0 bases and J 2 bases, leaving 6 bases between the germline ends. The CDR3 DNA reads as TGTGCCAGCAGCTTGGTAACAGCCTACGAGCAGTACTTC. Its translation: CASSLVTAYEQYF. The entire variable domain, with the rest obtained from reference TRBV5-6 and TRBJ2-7, is as follows: DAGVTQSPTHLIKTRGQQVTLRCSPKSGHDTVSWYQQALGQGPQFIFQYYEEEERQRGNFPDRFSGHQFPNYSSELNVNALLLGDSALYLCASSLVTAYEQYFGPGTRLTVT.

This clonotype was seen a single time. V usage is TRBV19 and J usage is TRBJ1-1; a weak D match, TRBD1 (5 bases). Germline V lookup: CDR1 LNHDA, CDR2 SQIVND (reference sequence). V gave up 4 bases and J gave up 2 bases, with 17 bases separating them. This CDR3 comprises 16 residues. The DNA of the CDR3 is TGTGCCAGTAGTAGGCGAAAAGGGGCTGTAAACACTGAAGCTTTCTTT. Protein: CASSRRKGAVNTEAFF.

This clonotype appeared a single time. The chain employs TRBV21-1 and TRBJ2-7; TRBD1 reflects the table's D call only, with no check against the DNA. TRBV21-1 has pseudogene status. The CDR3 totals 21 residues. The CDR3 coding sequence is TGTGCCAGCAGCATTGGTCCAATAAAGATACTAGACAGAAGGTTTGGCTACGAGCAGTACTTC. It specifies CASSIGPIKILDRRFGYEQYF.

J is TRBJ1-1 and V is TRBV7-8; weak D call: TRBD1 (5 bases). Trimming took 5 bases from V and 4 from J, leaving 14 bases between them. The CDR3 contains 14 residues. Germline V gene lookup returns CDR1 SGHVS and CDR2 FQNEAQ. The CDR3 nucleotides read TGTGCCAGCAGCCCAGGAGGGGCCCGCACTGAAGCTTTCTTT. Translating gives CASSPGGARTEAFF. Using reference TRBV7-8 and TRBJ1-1 for the parts outside the CDR3, the full variable domain is GAGVSQSPRYKVAKRGQDVALRCDPISGHVSLFWYQQALGQGPEFLTYFQNEAQLDKSGLPSDRFFAERPEGSVSTLKIQRTQQEDSAVYLCASSPGGARTEAFFGQGTRLTVV.

This clonotype has a handful of counts. The chain links TRBV7-3 to TRBJ1-6, with D unclear. Germline CDR1 is SGHTA and CDR2 is FQGTGA. Trimming pared 5 bases from V and 10 bases from J, leaving 18 bases between. The length of the CDR3 is 15 residues. The CDR3 DNA follows: TGTGCCAGCAGCGCCCACGGTACACCGGGATCACCCCTCCACTTT. This codes for CASSAHGTPGSPLHF.

The chain couples TRBV20-1 to TRBJ1-1, with a tentative D call TRBD1 (5 bases). This CDR3 spans 14 amino acids. Per germline, CDR1 DFQATT and CDR2 SNEGSKA (reference sequence). V dropped 4 bases and J dropped 7 bases, with 19 bases sitting between them. The chain's CDR3 is CSAKRVGAQLEAFF. As DNA, the CDR3 is TGCAGTGCTAAGAGGGTAGGGGCGCAACTTGAAGCTTTCTTT.

In this sample, this clonotype turned up a few times. The chain has TRBV24-1 and TRBJ2-1, with 7 bases fitting TRBD1. This CDR3 comprises 13 residues. Germline V gene data show CDR1 as KGHDR and CDR2 as SFDVKD. The V segment lost 7 bases and the J segment 1 base; nucleotides outside the gene matches: 0. CDR3 nucleotide sequence: TGTGCCACCAGACAGGGGTCCTACAATGAGCAGTTCTTC. Its protein is CATRQGSYNEQFF.

This clonotype was seen only a few times. This chain uses TRBV14 with TRBJ2-7; D is perhaps TRBD1 or TRBD2 (5 bases each). Trimming pared 5 bases from V and 2 bases from J, leaving 16 bases between. Looked up from germline, CDR1 is SGHDN and CDR2 is FVKESK. CDR3 length: 15 amino acids. The CDR3 DNA reads TGTGCCAGCAGCTCTCCCGGGACGGTACCCTACGAGCAGTACTTC. This gives the protein CASSSPGTVPYEQYF.

The genes are TRBV6-1 and TRBJ2-5, with TRBD1 matching 9 bases. This CDR3 has 15 residues. With 7 bases clipped from V and 1 base from J, the junction kept 7 bases outside the gene matches. Germline CDR1 reads MNHNS; CDR2 reads SASEGT. This CDR3 is CASTRETGGQETQYF. CDR3 DNA sequence: TGTGCCAGCACCCGCGAGACAGGGGGCCAAGAGACCCAGTACTTC.

This clonotype was seen many times. A junction end diverges from the germline sequence, so it may reflect a read error. The V gene is TRBV5-1, the J gene TRBJ1-2; perhaps TRBD1 as D (5 bases). CDR1 and CDR2 from the germline V gene are SGHRS and YFSETQ. The CDR3 totals 14 residues. The DNA for the CDR3 is TGTGCCAGCAGTAGGGACCGGGGTAACTATGGCTACACCTTC. Its protein product is CASSRDRGNYGYTF.

The rearrangement links TRBV27 to TRBJ1-5; D may be TRBD1 (6 bases). V was trimmed by 3 bases and J by 4 bases, leaving 13 bases between them. Germline-derived CDR1 and CDR2 are MNHEY and SMNVEV (reference sequence). The CDR3 loop spans 15 amino acids. For the CDR3, the DNA is TGTGCCAGCAGTTTTTCGGGGGCGCGGAATCAGCCCCAGCATTTT. Amino acid sequence: CASSFSGARNQPQHF.

The V call is TRBV9, the J call TRBJ2-1, with D perhaps matching TRBD2 (6 bases). The CDR3 extends over 16 amino acids. Per the germline V gene, CDR1 is SGDLS and CDR2 is YYNGEE. V shed 0 bases and J shed 0 bases, with 10 bases lying between them. The CDR3 reads CASSVGGGNSYNEQFF. As DNA, the CDR3 is TGTGCCAGCAGCGTAGGGGGCGGGAACTCCTACAATGAGCAGTTCTTC.

The chain is built from TRBV7-2 and TRBJ2-2, with 12 nucleotides matching TRBD2. The J segment lost 1 base and the V segment lost 3 bases, leaving 3 bases of the junction unmatched. Germline lookup yields CDR1 SGHTA and CDR2 FQGNSA. The CDR3 runs 17 residues. In DNA form, the CDR3 reads TGTGCCAGCAGCTTTCTAGCGGGGGGGTTGAACACCGGGGAGCTGTTTTTT. It yields the protein CASSFLAGGLNTGELFF.

The V call is TRBV29-1, the J call TRBJ2-7; 7 bases align to TRBD1. The junction had 4 bases not matched to a gene; V was cut back by 6 bases and J by 2 bases. The CDR3 contains 12 residues. Germline loops: CDR1 SQVTM, CDR2 ANQGSEA. CDR3 sequence (DNA): TGCAGCGTAGAGACAGGGACCTACGAGCAGTACTTC. Amino acid sequence: CSVETGTYEQYF.

The rearrangement uses TRBV4-2 and TRBJ2-3, with a tentative D call TRBD2 (5 bases). Between the trimmed V and J ends, which lost 0 bases and 4 bases, there was a span of 17 bases. The CDR3 is 17 amino acids. The germline V gene encodes CDR1 LGHNA and CDR2 YNFKEQ. CDR3 bases: TGTGCCAGCAGCCAAGAGGGGAGCTACTTATTAGCAGATACGCAGTATTTT. Translating gives CASSQEGSYLLADTQYF.

This clonotype was found a few times. The J gene is TRBJ2-3, the V gene TRBV7-2; 9 nucleotides line up with TRBD2. Germline loops: CDR1 SGHTA, CDR2 FQGNSA. Trimming removed 0 bases from V and 1 base from J; junction bases left unmatched: 8. This CDR3 is 18 amino acids long. In nucleotides, the CDR3 is TGTGCCAGCAGCTTAGCTTTTGCACTAGCGGGCGGCACAGATACGCAGTATTTT. This translates into CASSLAFALAGGTDTQYF.

In its sample, this clonotype was seen a few times. The rearrangement links TRBV11-2 to TRBJ2-7, with D perhaps TRBD2 (6 bases). The V gene's germline CDR1 is SGHAT and CDR2 FQNNGV. V was trimmed by 4 bases and J by 6 bases, leaving 19 bases between them. The CDR3 is 15 residues long. CDR3 nucleotides: TGTGCCAGCAGCTCCCTCGTGGGGACTTTGGGCGAGCAGTACTTC. It encodes CASSSLVGTLGEQYF.

This clonotype was observed a handful of times. This sequence joins TRBV4-3 and TRBJ2-7; 11 positions match TRBD2. The CDR3 contains 16 residues. The trim removed 0 bases at V and 8 bases at J, leaving 9 bases unmatched. Per germline, CDR1 LGHNA and CDR2 YSLEER. CDR3 bases: TGCGCCAGCAGCCAAGAGACTAGCGGGATATTTCGTAAGCAGTACTTC. The encoded protein is CASSQETSGIFRKQYF.

This chain connects TRBV11-2 to TRBJ1-1, with 7 bases fitting TRBD1. The CDR3 covers 14 residues. Losses at the gene ends were 4 bases for V and 4 bases for J; bases not matched to a gene: 6. Germline V gives CDR1 SGHAT, CDR2 FQNNGV. The CDR3 loop is CASSSKGARTEAFF. CDR3 nucleotide sequence: TGTGCCAGCAGCTCAAAGGGGGCGCGCACTGAAGCTTTCTTT.

This clonotype was found a few times. The CDR3 nucleotides are TGCAGTGCCAGGCTCGGTGGGGGGAGAGGGAACACTGAAGCTTTCTTT. Translation gives CSARLGGGRGNTEAFF. The chain uses TRBV20-1 and TRBJ1-1, with D tentatively TRBD1 (5 bases). The germline V gene encodes CDR1 DFQATT and CDR2 SNEGSKA (reference sequence). With 6 bases removed from V and 1 base from J, the gap between germline ends came to 21 bases. There are 16 residues in the CDR3.

The chain combines TRBV5-1 with TRBJ1-4; 9 bases map to TRBD1. Germline assignment: CDR1 SGHRS and CDR2 YFSETQ. J lost 2 bases, V lost 3 bases, and 5 bases had no gene match. The CDR3 contains 16 residues. The CDR3 region is CASSWGTGSTNEKLFF. The CDR3 DNA follows: TGCGCCAGCAGCTGGGGGACAGGGTCGACTAATGAAAAACTGTTTTTT.

The rearrangement links TRBV20-1 to TRBJ1-1; no definite D call. The germline V gene has CDR1 DFQATT and CDR2 SNEGSKA (reference sequence). V lost 2 bases, J lost 3 bases, and 19 bases lay in between. There are 16 residues in the CDR3. The CDR3 DNA reads TGCAGTGCTAGACCACCGGGAGGTACGTCTTACACTGAAGCTTTCTTT. Translating it yields CSARPPGGTSYTEAFF.

A few counts support this clonotype. The rearrangement uses TRBV4-1 and TRBJ2-5, with D perhaps TRBD1 (6 bases). The V and J ends lost 1 base and 2 bases respectively, with 11 bases between them. CDR1 MGHRA and CDR2 YSYEKL come from the germline V gene. The CDR3 runs 15 residues. In nucleotides, the CDR3 is TGCGCCAGCAGCCAAGCCGAGACAGGTCAAGAGACCCAGTACTTC. Protein sequence: CASSQAETGQETQYF.

The chain has TRBV7-6 and TRBJ2-2; 9 bases are a match to TRBD2. V trimming: 1 base; J trimming: 10 bases; junction bases outside the gene matches: 13. CDR1 is SGHVS, CDR2 FNYEAQ, per germline. CDR3 size: 17 residues. As DNA, the CDR3 is TGTGCCAGCAGCTTAGGAAGAAGAGCGGGAGGTTTTGCGGAGCTGTTTTTT. Translating it yields CASSLGRRAGGFAELFF.

V usage is TRBV5-1 and J usage is TRBJ1-1, with D perhaps TRBD1 (5 bases). The germline gives CDR1 SGHRS, CDR2 YFSETQ. The CDR3 runs 15 residues. Trimming removed 1 base from V and 4 bases from J, with 14 bases in between. CDR3 in amino acids: CASSLQGVGPTEAFF. In nucleotides, the CDR3 is TGCGCCAGCAGCTTGCAGGGCGTGGGACCCACTGAAGCTTTCTTT. Full variable domain (outside the CDR3, taken from reference TRBV5-1 and TRBJ1-1): KAGVTQTPRYLIKTRGQQVTLSCSPISGHRSVSWYQQTPGQGLQFLFEYFSETQRNKGNFPGRFSGRQFSNSRSEMNVSTLELGDSALYLCASSLQGVGPTEAFFGQGTRLTVV.